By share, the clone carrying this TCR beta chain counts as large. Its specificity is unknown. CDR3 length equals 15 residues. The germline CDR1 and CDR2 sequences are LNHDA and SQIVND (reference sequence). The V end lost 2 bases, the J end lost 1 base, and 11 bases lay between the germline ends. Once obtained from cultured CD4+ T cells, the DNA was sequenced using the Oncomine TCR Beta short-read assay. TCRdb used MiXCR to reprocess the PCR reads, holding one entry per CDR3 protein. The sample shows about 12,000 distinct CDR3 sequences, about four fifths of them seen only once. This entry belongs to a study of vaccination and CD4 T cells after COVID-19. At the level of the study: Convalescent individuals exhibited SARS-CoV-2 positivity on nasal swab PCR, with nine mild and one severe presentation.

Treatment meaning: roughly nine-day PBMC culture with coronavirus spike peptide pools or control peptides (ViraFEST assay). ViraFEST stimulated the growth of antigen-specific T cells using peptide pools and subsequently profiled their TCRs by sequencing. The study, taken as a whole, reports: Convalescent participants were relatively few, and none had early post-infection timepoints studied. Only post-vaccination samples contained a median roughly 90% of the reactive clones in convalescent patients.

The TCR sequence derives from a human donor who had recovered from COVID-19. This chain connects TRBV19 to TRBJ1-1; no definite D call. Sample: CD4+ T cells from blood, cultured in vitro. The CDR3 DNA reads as TGTGCCAGTAGTATATTCGGTGGGAGGAACACTGAAGCTTTCTTT. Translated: CASSIFGGRNTEAFF.